This T cell receptor beta chain was identified in a study of cytomegalovirus exposure and HLA in healthy donors. Germline CDR1 SEHNR, CDR2 FQNEAQ (reference sequence). The V end lost 1 base, the J end lost 4 bases, and 5 bases lay between the germline ends. The CDR3 extends over 13 amino acids. Both 60 Vbeta primers and 13 Jbeta primers went into the PCR. Using immunoSEQ multiplex PCR, the repertoire was profiled, and TCRdb retains in-frame clones only, with some absent. The sample holds tens of thousands of clones; about 73% are singletons and the top ten take 3.5% to 5.5%. Whole-study results and caveats: A likely sequencing artifact accounted for one observed cluster of highly shared sequence variants. The study carried out a later analysis of TCR beta sequences. It associated 15,000 to 20,000 of them with specific HLA alleles at a false discovery rate of 0.05.

In the case of this clone: Its antigen is currently unknown.

The TCR originated in a man aged 40-50 years in good health and CMV-seronegative. The chain employs TRBV7-9 and TRBJ2-1, with no clear D. The sequenced sample was PBMCs. CDR3 amino acids: CASSLGEYNEQFF. CDR3 coding DNA: TGTGCCAGCAGCTTAGGAGAATACAATGAGCAGTTCTTC.